These 25 T cell receptor beta chains were sequenced from one sample in a study of cytomegalovirus exposure and HLA in healthy donors. The table came from immunoSEQ multiplex PCR; TCRdb's copy has only in-frame clones and leaves some out. The data contain over 120,000 clones, approximately 90% of them singletons. The sequenced material came from PBMCs. Receptor source: a woman under 40 in good health and CMV-seropositive.

The J gene is TRBJ2-7, the V gene TRBV27, with TRBD2 as a possible D gene (7 bases). Germline CDR1 MNHEY, CDR2 SMNVEV (reference sequence). Trimming removed 3 bases from V and 7 bases from J, with 19 bases in between. This CDR3 contains 15 residues. CDR3 protein: CASSLSGLERGEQYF. The DNA of the CDR3 is TGTGCCAGCAGTTTGTCAGGACTAGAAAGGGGGGAGCAGTACTTC.

The count of this clone is one. This sequence joins TRBV7-5 and TRBJ2-7; the DNA was not compared with TRBD2, the D call given in the table. TRBV7-5 corresponds to a pseudogene. CDR3 length equals 15 residues. For the CDR3, the DNA is TGTGCCAGAAGGTCACTGGACTCGCTGTCCTACGAGCAGTACTTC. Its protein product is CARRSLDSLSYEQYF.

This chain uses TRBV5-1 with TRBJ2-2, with 7 bases aligning to TRBD2. The germline CDR1 and CDR2 sequences are SGHRS and YFSETQ. V lost 4 bases to trimming and J lost 0 bases; unmatched junction nucleotides: 3. The CDR3 has 15 residues. The CDR3, as DNA: TGCGCCAGCAGCCCGACTAGCACGAACACCGGGGAGCTGTTTTTT. It specifies CASSPTSTNTGELFF.

V usage is TRBV14 and J usage is TRBJ1-2; tentative D call: TRBD1 (5 bases). The CDR3 consists of 16 residues. Germline-derived CDR1 and CDR2 are SGHDN and FVKESK. The V end lost 4 bases, the J end lost 2 bases, and 17 bases lay between the germline ends. This CDR3 reads CASSPYRFALNYGYTF. The CDR3 region has the DNA TGTGCCAGCAGCCCGTACAGGTTTGCCCTGAACTATGGCTACACCTTC.

The genes are TRBV7-9 and TRBJ2-7, with D perhaps matching TRBD1 (6 bases). Germline lookup yields CDR1 SEHNR and CDR2 FQNEAQ (reference sequence). CDR3 length: 17 residues. V shed 3 bases and J shed 4 bases, with 22 bases lying between them. The CDR3 spells CASSFGNYRESRYEQYF. The CDR3 nucleotides are TGTGCCAGCAGCTTCGGGAACTACAGGGAATCAAGGTACGAGCAGTACTTC.

The chain uses TRBV29-1 and TRBJ1-2; TRBD1 matches 9 bases. The J segment lost 6 bases and the V segment lost 5 bases, leaving 16 bases of the junction unmatched. The CDR3 runs to 16 residues. The V gene's germline CDR1 is SQVTM and CDR2 ANQGSEA. CDR3 protein: CSVSSGTGPRGNGYTF. The CDR3 nucleotides are TGCAGCGTTTCTTCCGGGACAGGGCCCCGAGGTAATGGCTACACCTTC.

This clone was counted a few times. The chain recombines TRBV28 with TRBJ1-1, with D perhaps TRBD1 (6 bases). The CDR3 runs 13 residues. Per germline, CDR1 MDHEN and CDR2 SYDVKM. V was clipped by 4 bases and J by 1 base, with 7 bases between them. In DNA, the CDR3 is TGTGCCAGCAGTTCACAGGGGAACACTGAAGCTTTCTTT. Amino acids: CASSSQGNTEAFF. The whole variable domain, filled in from reference TRBV28 and TRBJ1-1, reads DVKVTQSSRYLVKRTGEKVFLECVQDMDHENMFWYRQDPGLGLRLIYFSYDVKMKEKGDIPEGYSVSREKKERFSLILESASTNQTSMYLCASSSQGNTEAFFGQGTRLTVV.

The chain recombines TRBV28 with TRBJ1-1; tentatively, D is TRBD1 (5 bases). This CDR3 region has 16 residues. V was pared by 4 bases and J by 6 bases, with 21 bases between. CDR1 is MDHEN, CDR2 SYDVKM, per germline. This CDR3 reads CASSSGNRGGYAEAFF. The CDR3 DNA sequence: TGTGCCAGCAGTTCCGGGAATAGGGGAGGGTATGCTGAAGCTTTCTTT.

V gene TRBV5-1 combines with J gene TRBJ1-4, with no clear D. Germline CDR1 is SGHRS and CDR2 is YFSETQ. V was clipped by 1 base and J by 8 bases, with 15 bases between them. This CDR3 is 15 amino acids long. CDR3 region: CASSLMPGQEEKLFF. The CDR3 coding sequence is TGCGCCAGCAGCTTGATGCCGGGTCAAGAGGAAAAACTGTTTTTT.

This chain joins TRBV29-1 and TRBJ1-2; D uncertain. Germline lookup yields CDR1 SQVTM and CDR2 ANQGSEA. V was trimmed by 2 bases and J by 1 base, leaving 14 bases between them. This CDR3 contains 15 residues. The CDR3 bases are TGCAGCGTTGAAAAGGCGGGGAGCTATAACTATGGCTACACCTTC. Translating gives CSVEKAGSYNYGYTF.

The chain carries TRBV28 and TRBJ1-4, with D perhaps matching TRBD1 (6 bases). The CDR3 totals 14 residues. The germline gives CDR1 MDHEN, CDR2 SYDVKM. V shed 2 bases and J shed 5 bases, with 9 bases lying between them. CDR3 sequence reads: CASSLEGGNEKLFF. CDR3 sequence (DNA): TGTGCCAGCAGTTTAGAGGGGGGGAATGAAAAACTGTTTTTT.

The rearrangement links TRBV9 to TRBJ2-5; 11 positions agree with TRBD2. This CDR3 is 17 amino acids long. V was pared by 3 bases and J by 5 bases, with 12 bases of the junction left unmatched. Germline V gene lookup returns CDR1 SGDLS and CDR2 YYNGEE. CDR3 loop: CASSGGIAGGPRETQYF. The CDR3 DNA reads TGTGCCAGCAGCGGGGGGATAGCGGGAGGGCCTAGGGAGACCCAGTACTTC.

The chain couples TRBV5-6 to TRBJ1-3; unclear D gene. The germline gives CDR1 SGHDT, CDR2 YYEEEE. The V and J ends lost 1 base and 2 bases respectively, with 10 bases between them. The CDR3 consists of 15 residues. In DNA, the CDR3 is TGTGCCAGCAGCTTGTACAGCCGGACTGGAAACACCATATATTTT. Protein product: CASSLYSRTGNTIYF.

The chain links TRBV4-1 to TRBJ1-4; D unclear. Trimming cost V 4 bases and J 7 bases, with 16 bases left between them. Germline lookup yields CDR1 MGHRA and CDR2 YSYEKL. This CDR3 spans 15 amino acids. DNA for the CDR3: TGCGCCAGCAGCCTCCGCACCCGAAGGAGTGAAAAACTGTTTTTT. Protein: CASSLRTRRSEKLFF.

V and J are TRBV11-2 and TRBJ1-1; perhaps TRBD1 as D (5 bases). The CDR3 length is 18 residues. CDR1 SGHAT and CDR2 FQNNGV come from the germline V gene. V lost 0 bases, J lost 4 bases, and 21 bases lay in between. The CDR3 protein is CASSLDPARSRGSTEAFF. The CDR3 DNA is TGTGCCAGCAGCTTAGATCCGGCACGCTCTCGGGGGTCCACTGAAGCTTTCTTT. The full variable domain, rest sourced from reference TRBV11-2 and TRBJ1-1, is EAGVAQSPRYKIIEKRQSVAFWCNPISGHATLYWYQQILGQGPKLLIQFQNNGVVDDSQLPKDRFSAERLKGVDSTLKIQPAKLEDSAVYLCASSLDPARSRGSTEAFFGQGTRLTVV.

The chain has TRBV5-1 and TRBJ1-6, with 8 bases matching TRBD1. The length of the CDR3 is 15 residues. Germline CDR1 is SGHRS and CDR2 is YFSETQ. J gave up 7 bases and V 4 bases, and 7 bases lay outside the gene matches. The CDR3 sequence: CASSPGQGFNSPLHF. The CDR3 bases are TGCGCCAGCAGCCCAGGACAGGGTTTCAATTCACCCCTCCACTTT. The variable domain in full, completed from reference TRBV5-1 and TRBJ1-6, reads KAGVTQTPRYLIKTRGQQVTLSCSPISGHRSVSWYQQTPGQGLQFLFEYFSETQRNKGNFPGRFSGRQFSNSRSEMNVSTLELGDSALYLCASSPGQGFNSPLHFGNGTRLTVT.

The chain recombines TRBV28 with TRBJ2-1; TRBD2 agrees at 12 bases. Germline CDR1 reads MDHEN; CDR2 reads SYDVKM. The CDR3 runs to 15 residues. Trimming at V came to 3 bases and at J to 15 bases, leaving 12 bases not matched to a gene. Written as DNA, the CDR3 is TGTGCCAGCAGTTTTCCCGACCTCGGACTAGCGGGACGGTTCTTC. As protein: CASSFPDLGLAGRFF.

This clone came up once. V gene TRBV5-5 combines with J gene TRBJ2-7; perhaps TRBD1 as D (6 bases). The CDR3 totals 14 residues. The V gene lost 2 bases and the J gene lost 0 bases, with 9 bases spanning the gap. Germline values: CDR1 SGHKS, CDR2 YYEKEE (reference sequence). CDR3 loop: CASSFDRSSYEQYF. The CDR3 nucleotides are TGTGCCAGCAGCTTCGACAGGAGCTCCTACGAGCAGTACTTC.

The chain recombines TRBV27 with TRBJ1-2; perhaps TRBD1 as D (6 bases). The V and J ends lost 6 bases and 6 bases respectively, with 17 bases between them. The CDR3 has 14 amino acids. From germline, CDR1 is MNHEY and CDR2 SMNVEV (reference sequence). CDR3 region: CASSLDGTPNGYTF. CDR3 in DNA: TGTGCCAGCAGCCTGGACGGGACACCTAATGGCTACACCTTC.

V and J are TRBV6-1 and TRBJ1-4, with D possibly TRBD1 on 5 matching bases. The CDR3 runs to 14 residues. Germline V gene lookup returns CDR1 MNHNS and CDR2 SASEGT. V dropped 8 bases and J dropped 7 bases, with 17 bases sitting between them. The chain's CDR3 is CASRSGSTGEKLFF. CDR3 bases: TGTGCCAGCCGGTCAGGGTCCACGGGTGAAAAACTGTTTTTT.

The CDR3 coding sequence is TGCGCCAGCAGAGCGACAGGGGCGGGGGAGACCCAGTACTTC. Its translation: CASRATGAGETQYF. This chain links TRBV5-1 with TRBJ2-5; TRBD1 matches at 8 bases. Per the germline V gene, CDR1 is SGHRS and CDR2 is YFSETQ. V trimming: 5 bases; J trimming: 5 bases; junction bases outside the gene matches: 8. The length of the CDR3 is 14 residues.

The chain uses TRBV2 and TRBJ1-3; 11 bases align to TRBD1. This CDR3 is 16 amino acids long. Trimming took 8 bases from V and 7 from J; bases not matched to a gene: 13. Germline V gene data show CDR1 as SNHLY and CDR2 as FYNNEI. This CDR3 reads CASRPLGTGGRNTIYF. In DNA form, the CDR3 reads TGTGCCAGCCGACCGCTTGGGACAGGGGGGAGGAACACCATATATTTT.

The chain employs TRBV2 and TRBJ2-7; 8 nucleotides line up with TRBD1. The germline V gene encodes CDR1 SNHLY and CDR2 FYNNEI. The CDR3 covers 13 residues. V lost 8 bases and J lost 5; bases outside the gene matches: 8. DNA for the CDR3: TGTGCCAGCGGAACTACAGGGGGTCACGAGCAGTACTTC. It is translated as CASGTTGGHEQYF. The variable domain in full, with the rest retrieved from reference TRBV2 and TRBJ2-7, is EPEVTQTPSHQVTQMGQEVILRCVPISNHLYFYWYRQILGQKVEFLVSFYNNEISEKSEIFDDQFSVERPDGSNFTLKIRSTKLEDSAMYFCASGTTGGHEQYFGPGTRLTVT.

The rearrangement uses TRBV7-8 and TRBJ2-1; 8 positions match TRBD1. Germline CDR1 and CDR2: SGHVS and FQNEAQ. J was trimmed by 10 bases and V by 5 bases; bases with no gene match: 13. The CDR3 sequence is 15 residues long. CDR3 sequence (DNA): TGTGCCAGCAGCCCGGGGACAGGAGTAAGGGAGGAGCAGTTCTTC. As protein: CASSPGTGVREEQFF.

This clone was recorded only once. DNA for the CDR3: TGTGCCAGCAGCCCCTTCCCCGGACTAGCGGCCCAAGATGAGCAGTTCTTC. Its translation is CASSPFPGLAAQDEQFF. This chain joins TRBV7-9 and TRBJ2-1; 10 bases map to TRBD2. The CDR3 is 17 residues long. Trimming cost V 5 bases and J 8 bases; bases outside gene matches: 15. CDR1 is SEHNR, CDR2 FQNEAQ, per germline (reference sequence).